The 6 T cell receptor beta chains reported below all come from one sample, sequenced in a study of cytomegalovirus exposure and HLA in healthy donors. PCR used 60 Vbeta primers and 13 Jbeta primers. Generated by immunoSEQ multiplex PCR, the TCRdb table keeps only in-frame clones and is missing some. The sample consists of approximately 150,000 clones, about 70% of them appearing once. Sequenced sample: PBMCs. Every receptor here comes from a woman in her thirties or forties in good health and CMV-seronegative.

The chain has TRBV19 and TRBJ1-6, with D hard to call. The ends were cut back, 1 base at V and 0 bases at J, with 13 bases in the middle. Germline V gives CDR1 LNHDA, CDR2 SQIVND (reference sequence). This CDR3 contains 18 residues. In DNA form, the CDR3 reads TGTGCCAGTAGTATAGTCTCGGGGAGGAGCTCCTATAATTCACCCCTCCACTTT. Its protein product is CASSIVSGRSSYNSPLHF. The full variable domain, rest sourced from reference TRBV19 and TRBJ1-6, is DGGITQSPKYLFRKEGQNVTLSCEQNLNHDAMYWYRQDPGQGLRLIYYSQIVNDFQKGDIAEGYSVSREKKESFPLTVTSAQKNPTAFYLCASSIVSGRSSYNSPLHFGNGTRLTVT.

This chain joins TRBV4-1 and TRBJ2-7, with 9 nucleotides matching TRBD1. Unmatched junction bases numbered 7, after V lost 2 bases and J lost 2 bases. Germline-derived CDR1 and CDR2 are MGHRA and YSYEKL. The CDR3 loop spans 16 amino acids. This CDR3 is CASSQMGGQGPYEQYF. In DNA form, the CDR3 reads TGCGCCAGCAGCCAAATGGGGGGACAGGGTCCCTACGAGCAGTACTTC.

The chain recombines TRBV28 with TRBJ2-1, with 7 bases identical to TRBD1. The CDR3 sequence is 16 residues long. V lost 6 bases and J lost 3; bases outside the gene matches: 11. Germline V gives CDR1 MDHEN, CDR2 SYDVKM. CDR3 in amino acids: CASSLNRGSNYNEQFF. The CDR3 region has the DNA TGTGCCAGCAGCCTAAACAGGGGATCTAACTACAATGAGCAGTTCTTC.

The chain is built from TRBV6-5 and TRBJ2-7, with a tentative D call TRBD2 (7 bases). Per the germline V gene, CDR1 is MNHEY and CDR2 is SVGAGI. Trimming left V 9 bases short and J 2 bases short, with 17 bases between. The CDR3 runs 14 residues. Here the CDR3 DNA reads TGTGCCAGTACCTCGGGGGGCTTTACCTACGAGCAGTACTTC. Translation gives CASTSGGFTYEQYF.

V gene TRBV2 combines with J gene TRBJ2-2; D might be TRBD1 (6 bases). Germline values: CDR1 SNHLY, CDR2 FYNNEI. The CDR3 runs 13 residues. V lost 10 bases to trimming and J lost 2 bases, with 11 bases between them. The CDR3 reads CATSQGNTGELFF. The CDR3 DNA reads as TGTGCCACTTCACAGGGAAACACCGGGGAGCTGTTTTTT.

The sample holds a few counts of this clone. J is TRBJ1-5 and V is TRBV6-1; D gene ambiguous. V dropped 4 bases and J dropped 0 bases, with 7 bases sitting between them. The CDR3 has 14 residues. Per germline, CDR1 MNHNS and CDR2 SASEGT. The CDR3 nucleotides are TGTGCCAGCAGTGGCGAGTTTAGCAATCAGCCCCAGCATTTT. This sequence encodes CASSGEFSNQPQHF.